The 31 T cell receptor beta chains reported below all come from one sample, sequenced in a study of OX40 agonist ivuxolimab in advanced cancers. Sequencing used immunoSEQ multiplex PCR; TCRdb keeps in-frame clones, though not all of them. The profile shows approximately 70,000 clones, about 82% of them singletons. This specimen consisted of CD4+ or CD8+ T cells sorted from blood, obtained in a trial of the OX40 agonist ivuxolimab. These TCRs come from an adult with an advanced solid tumor such as melanoma, head and neck, liver or kidney cancer.

The sample holds a few counts of this clone. V and J are TRBV15 and TRBJ2-3, with a weak D call TRBD1 (6 bases). The ends were cut back, 3 bases at V and 2 bases at J, with 15 bases in the middle. CDR3 length: 16 residues. Germline V gives CDR1 LNHNV, CDR2 YYDKDF (reference sequence). The CDR3 DNA reads as TGTGCCACCAGCAGGAAGATGAGGGGGAACACAGATACGCAGTATTTT. Protein product: CATSRKMRGNTDTQYF.

The J gene is TRBJ1-2, the V gene TRBV7-9; D is possibly TRBD1 (6 bases). The CDR3 consists of 13 residues. V lost 6 bases and J lost 14, with 22 bases in between. CDR1 SEHNR and CDR2 FQNEAQ come from the germline V gene (reference sequence). This CDR3 reads CASSKPGQEDRTF. CDR3 coding DNA: TGTGCCAGCAGTAAACCGGGACAAGAGGACAGAACCTTC. The whole variable domain, filled in from reference TRBV7-9 and TRBJ1-2, reads DTGVSQNPRHKITKRGQNVTFRCDPISEHNRLYWYRQTLGQGPEFLTYFQNEAQLEKSRLLSDRFSAERPKGSFSTLEIQRTEQGDSAMYLCASSKPGQEDRTFGSGTRLTVV.

This chain uses TRBV5-1 with TRBJ1-6; the match to TRBD1 covers 8 bases. V gave up 4 bases and J gave up 9 bases; unmatched junction bases: 18. This CDR3 is built from 18 residues. CDR1 and CDR2 (germline): SGHRS, YFSETQ. The CDR3 DNA follows: TGCGCCAGCAGCACCCAAACACAGGGGGGCATCGGGACTTCACCCCTCCACTTT. The encoded protein is CASSTQTQGGIGTSPLHF.

The chain carries TRBV7-2 and TRBJ1-2; D may be TRBD1 (6 bases). The CDR3 sequence is 16 residues long. Deletions cut 0 bases from V and 3 bases from J, with 14 bases between. Germline lookup yields CDR1 SGHTA and CDR2 FQGNSA. The CDR3 region is CASSLAGKGGDYGYTF. CDR3 nucleotides: TGTGCCAGCAGCTTAGCGGGGAAGGGGGGGGACTATGGCTACACCTTC.

J is TRBJ2-3 and V is TRBV7-2, with D maybe TRBD2 (6 bases). The V gene's germline CDR1 is SGHTA and CDR2 FQGNSA. V was shortened by 2 bases and J by 1 base, with 10 bases between the two germline ends. The CDR3 covers 15 residues. The chain's CDR3 is CASSLRWGGTDTQYF. The CDR3 bases are TGTGCCAGCAGCTTAAGATGGGGGGGCACAGATACGCAGTATTTT.

The table lists this clone with a count of one. This chain joins TRBV10-3 and TRBJ1-2, with D possibly being TRBD1 (6 bases). The CDR3 length is 15 residues. Trimming cost V 0 bases and J 2 bases, with 10 bases left between them. Looked up from germline, CDR1 is ENHRY and CDR2 is SYGVKD. CDR3 region: CAISESETGNYGYTF. The CDR3 DNA reads as TGTGCCATCAGTGAGTCCGAAACAGGGAACTATGGCTACACCTTC.

This chain joins TRBV5-1 and TRBJ1-6; 8 bases are a match to TRBD1. Germline CDR1 and CDR2: SGHRS and YFSETQ. V shed 2 bases and J 7 bases; nucleotides not matched to a gene: 2. The CDR3 spans 14 residues. DNA for the CDR3: TGCGCCAGCAGCTTTGGACAGGGAAATTCACCCCTCCACTTT. This translates into CASSFGQGNSPLHF.

This chain joins TRBV19 and TRBJ2-7; 7 bases line up with TRBD1. After removal of 7 bases from V and 4 bases from J, the junction contained 1 base not matched to a gene. CDR3 size: 11 residues. Germline loops: CDR1 LNHDA, CDR2 SQIVND (reference sequence). The CDR3 nucleotides are TGTGCCAGTACACAGGGGTACGAGCAGTACTTC. This codes for CASTQGYEQYF. The full variable domain, with the rest looked up from reference TRBV19 and TRBJ2-7, is DGGITQSPKYLFRKEGQNVTLSCEQNLNHDAMYWYRQDPGQGLRLIYYSQIVNDFQKGDIAEGYSVSREKKESFPLTVTSAQKNPTAFYLCASTQGYEQYFGPGTRLTVT.

V gene TRBV6-1 combines with J gene TRBJ1-2, with unresolved D. The CDR3 is 13 amino acids. The V end lost 6 bases, the J end lost 8 bases, and 16 bases lay between the germline ends. The germline gives CDR1 MNHNS, CDR2 SASEGT. CDR3 residues: CASRRTAEDGYTF. CDR3 coding DNA: TGTGCCAGCAGAAGGACGGCCGAGGACGGCTACACCTTC.

The chain joins TRBV19 to TRBJ1-1; D not certain. V lost 7 bases to trimming and J lost 1 base, with 10 bases between them. The CDR3 is 13 residues long. Germline-derived CDR1 and CDR2 are LNHDA and SQIVND (reference sequence). Written as DNA, the CDR3 is TGTGCCAGTAAGTCACAGCCGAACACTGAAGCTTTCTTT. Amino acid sequence: CASKSQPNTEAFF.

This chain links TRBV10-2 with TRBJ1-5, with a possible D match to TRBD1 (5 bases). The germline V gene encodes CDR1 WSHSY and CDR2 SAAADI. With 7 bases removed from V and 4 bases from J, the gap between germline ends came to 20 bases. The CDR3 sequence is 16 residues long. CDR3 DNA sequence: TGCGCCAGCACCAGAGGGGCAGGGAGGGAAAATCAGCCCCAGCATTTT. Its protein product is CASTRGAGRENQPQHF.

The rearrangement links TRBV5-1 to TRBJ1-3, with D perhaps matching TRBD1 (6 bases). The ends were cut back, 4 bases at V and 0 bases at J, with 11 bases in the middle. The CDR3 contains 15 residues. Germline lookup yields CDR1 SGHRS and CDR2 YFSETQ. CDR3 DNA sequence: TGCGCCAGCAGCGCGGACAGCCACTCTGGAAACACCATATATTTT. It encodes CASSADSHSGNTIYF.

This clone was seen only once. The chain links TRBV27 to TRBJ2-3; perhaps TRBD2 as D (6 bases). The CDR3 is made up of 18 amino acids. The germline CDR1 and CDR2 sequences are MNHEY and SMNVEV (reference sequence). Trimming removed 2 bases at V and 0 bases at J, with 18 bases between. CDR3 sequence (DNA): TGTGCCAGCAGTTTACGGGGGTATGGCAAGGTTAGCACAGATACGCAGTATTTT. Translated, it gives CASSLRGYGKVSTDTQYF.

This clone has just one count. The rearrangement joins TRBV11-2 to TRBJ2-7, with a tentative D call TRBD1 (5 bases). This CDR3 has 13 residues. CDR1 and CDR2 from the germline V gene are SGHAT and FQNNGV. Trimming stripped 6 bases from V and 4 bases from J, with 13 bases between. The CDR3 is CASSSQGLYEQYF. CDR3 DNA: TGTGCCAGCAGTTCGCAGGGCTTGTACGAGCAGTACTTC.

V and J are TRBV19 and TRBJ2-7, with D possibly called TRBD1 or TRBD2 (5 bases each). The CDR3 spans 14 residues. The ends were cut back, 3 bases at V and 6 bases at J, with 15 bases in the middle. Germline loops: CDR1 LNHDA, CDR2 SQIVND (reference sequence). Written as DNA, the CDR3 is TGTGCCAGTAGTATGTCGGGGCCTCGGCGCGAGCAGTACTTC. This gives the protein CASSMSGPRREQYF.

V gene TRBV4-1 combines with J gene TRBJ1-3, with D unresolved. Germline lookup yields CDR1 MGHRA and CDR2 YSYEKL. V was cut by 0 bases and J by 0 bases, with 3 bases left in between. The CDR3 covers 14 residues. CDR3 sequence: CASSQEISGNTIYF. CDR3 sequence (DNA): TGCGCCAGCAGCCAAGAGATCTCTGGAAACACCATATATTTT.

The V and J genes are TRBV30 and TRBJ1-2; the D gene is possibly TRBD1 (5 bases). The germline V gene has CDR1 GTSNPN and CDR2 SVGIG (reference sequence). The ends were cut back, 5 bases at V and 3 bases at J, with 10 bases in the middle. The CDR3 totals 12 residues. The CDR3 bases are TGTGCCTGGGGGGCAGGGCACTATGGCTACACCTTC. Protein product: CAWGAGHYGYTF.

This rearrangement joins TRBV19 to TRBJ2-3; a weak D match, TRBD1 (5 bases). The CDR3 is made up of 16 amino acids. The germline V gene has CDR1 LNHDA and CDR2 SQIVND (reference sequence). V dropped 9 bases and J dropped 3 bases, with 22 bases sitting between them. CDR3 sequence reads: CASTFSSSQGTDTQYF. CDR3 coding DNA: TGTGCCAGCACTTTCTCCTCGTCGCAGGGAACAGATACGCAGTATTTT.

This clone was seen only a few times. J is TRBJ1-2 and V is TRBV18, with 9 bases identical to TRBD1. CDR3 length: 18 residues. The J segment lost 1 base and the V segment lost 3 bases, leaving 12 bases of the junction unmatched. In germline, CDR1 is KGHSH, CDR2 LQKENI. CDR3 sequence: CASSPPGQGSRVNYGYTF. The CDR3 region has the DNA TGTGCCAGCTCACCCCCCGGACAGGGGAGCCGGGTTAACTATGGCTACACCTTC.

This clone was observed once. The chain employs TRBV6-5 and TRBJ2-7; D not certain. Trimming took off 6 bases at V and 1 base at J, with 13 bases between the two ends. This CDR3 is 14 amino acids long. CDR1 is MNHEY and CDR2 is SVGAGI in the germline V gene. DNA for the CDR3: TGTGCCAGCAGCCCTATCACCGGATCCTACGAGCAGTACTTC. It specifies CASSPITGSYEQYF.

V and J are TRBV5-6 and TRBJ2-6; D gene ambiguous. CDR1 and CDR2 from the germline V gene are SGHDT and YYEEEE. The CDR3 loop spans 14 amino acids. Trimming took 7 bases from V and 0 from J, leaving 8 bases between them. The CDR3 sequence is CASEVLSGANVLTF. CDR3 DNA: TGTGCCAGCGAGGTCCTCTCTGGGGCCAACGTCCTGACTTTC.

This clone has just one count. V gene TRBV6-6 combines with J gene TRBJ2-7; D is perhaps TRBD1 (5 bases). With 5 bases removed from V and 1 base from J, the gap between germline ends came to 9 bases. Germline V lookup: CDR1 MNHNY, CDR2 SVGAGI (reference sequence). This CDR3 contains 13 residues. CDR3: CASSPPGSYEQYF. CDR3 in DNA: TGTGCCAGCAGTCCTCCAGGGTCCTACGAGCAGTACTTC.

The chain employs TRBV11-2 and TRBJ2-3; D could derive from TRBD1 or TRBD2 (6 bases each). The germline CDR1 and CDR2 sequences are SGHAT and FQNNGV. CDR3 size: 14 residues. Deletions cut 2 bases from V and 4 bases from J, with 10 bases between. The CDR3 reads CASSLNREADTQYF. Written as DNA, the CDR3 is TGTGCCAGCAGCTTAAACAGGGAGGCAGATACGCAGTATTTT. The full variable domain, rest sourced from reference TRBV11-2 and TRBJ2-3, is EAGVAQSPRYKIIEKRQSVAFWCNPISGHATLYWYQQILGQGPKLLIQFQNNGVVDDSQLPKDRFSAERLKGVDSTLKIQPAKLEDSAVYLCASSLNREADTQYFGPGTRLTVL.

The gene calls are TRBV6-6 and TRBJ2-3; D gene ambiguous. CDR1 MNHNY and CDR2 SVGAGI come from the germline V gene (reference sequence). V was cut by 4 bases and J by 1 base, with 3 bases left in between. The CDR3 is made up of 12 amino acids. The DNA of the CDR3 is TGTGCCAGCAGTTTGCGCACAGATACGCAGTATTTT. Amino acid sequence: CASSLRTDTQYF.

The genes are TRBV5-1 and TRBJ2-3; tentative D call: TRBD2 (5 bases). Germline-derived CDR1 and CDR2 are SGHRS and YFSETQ. The CDR3 is made up of 16 amino acids. Trimming left V 4 bases short and J 0 bases short, with 15 bases between. The CDR3 sequence is CASSREGTLSTDTQYF. In nucleotides, the CDR3 is TGCGCCAGCAGCCGGGAAGGAACTCTCAGCACAGATACGCAGTATTTT.

This clone was found once. This chain uses TRBV30 with TRBJ1-1, with 8 bases fitting TRBD1. Trimming removed 2 bases from V and 0 bases from J; junction bases left unmatched: 2. The CDR3 has 14 residues. Germline-derived CDR1 and CDR2 are GTSNPN and SVGIG (reference sequence). The CDR3 reads CAWSPGQVNTEAFF. The DNA of the CDR3 is TGTGCCTGGAGTCCGGGACAGGTGAACACTGAAGCTTTCTTT.

This clone showed up just once. Sequence at one end of the junction differs from germline and may be a read error. This rearrangement joins TRBV7-6 to TRBJ1-4, with a possible D match to TRBD1 (5 bases). Germline CDR1 and CDR2: SGHVS and FNYEAQ. The CDR3 is 15 residues long. In nucleotides, the CDR3 is TGTGCCAGCAGCACCCGAGGGGCTAATAATGAAAACCTGTTTTTT. Its translation is CASSTRGANNENLFF. The full variable domain, in which reference TRBV7-6 and TRBJ1-4 provide the parts outside the CDR3, is GAGVSQSPRYKVTKRGQDVALRCDPISGHVSLYWYRQALGQGPEFLTYFNYEAQQDKSGLPNDRFSAERPEGSISTLTIQRTEQRDSAMYRCASSTRGANNENLFFGSGTQLSVL.

The V gene is TRBV7-9, the J gene TRBJ1-5, with TRBD1 matching 7 bases. The CDR3 loop spans 17 amino acids. Germline CDR1 reads SEHNR; CDR2 reads FQNEAQ (reference sequence). The V gene end was trimmed by 1 base and the J gene end by 0 bases; junction bases not matched to a gene: 6. The CDR3 spells CASSLGRDSYSNQPQHF. CDR3 nucleotide sequence: TGTGCCAGCAGCTTAGGACGGGACAGTTATAGCAATCAGCCCCAGCATTTT.

The rearrangement uses TRBV7-6 and TRBJ2-7, with D tentatively TRBD1 (5 bases). Germline CDR1 reads SGHVS; CDR2 reads FNYEAQ. Deletions cut 1 base from V and 6 bases from J, with 19 bases between. The CDR3 has 16 amino acids. CDR3 residues: CASSLGTSQARGEQYF. The CDR3 coding sequence is TGTGCCAGCAGCTTAGGAACATCCCAAGCTAGGGGCGAGCAGTACTTC.

The chain is built from TRBV6-1 and TRBJ2-6; D is possibly TRBD1 or TRBD2 (5 bases each). Trimming cost V 4 bases and J 0 bases, with 13 bases left between them. Looked up from germline, CDR1 is MNHNS and CDR2 is SASEGT. CDR3 length: 17 amino acids. The CDR3, as DNA: TGTGCCAGCAGTGGGGGTGGGGGAAGCTCTGGGGCCAACGTCCTGACTTTC. Translated, it gives CASSGGGGSSGANVLTF.

This chain joins TRBV18 and TRBJ2-7, with 7 bases that match TRBD1. The V segment lost 3 bases and the J segment 0 bases; nucleotides outside the gene matches: 2. The CDR3 is 14 amino acids. Germline V gives CDR1 KGHSH, CDR2 LQKENI. The CDR3: CASSPGTASYEQYF. CDR3 sequence (DNA): TGTGCCAGCTCACCGGGGACAGCCTCCTACGAGCAGTACTTC.